One and the same sample provided the 14 T cell receptor beta chains below, sequenced in a study of Tregs in tolerant kidney transplant recipients. Their target antigens are unknown. Clones were read by immunoSEQ multiplex PCR, and TCRdb kept only the in-frame ones, dropping some. The table shows around 30,000 clones, with over 75% occurring only once. The sequenced sample consisted of Tregs from blood cultured with allogeneic cells. All receptors come from a human donor in good health.

V and J are TRBV28 and TRBJ1-1, with D uncertain. Per the germline V gene, CDR1 is MDHEN and CDR2 is SYDVKM. V lost 5 bases and J lost 4, with 17 bases in between. The CDR3 is 15 residues long. In nucleotides, the CDR3 is TGTGCCAGCAGTACCTCGGGCTTGGAGGGCACTGAAGCTTTCTTT. Residues: CASSTSGLEGTEAFF.

This clone was observed once. CDR3 amino acids: CAISRDWYSTDTQYF. In DNA form, the CDR3 reads TGTGCCATCAGTAGAGACTGGTACAGCACAGATACGCAGTATTTT. The V and J genes are TRBV10-3 and TRBJ2-3; no reliable D call. CDR3 length: 15 residues. V shed 5 bases and J shed 0 bases, with 12 bases lying between them. Germline assignment: CDR1 ENHRY and CDR2 SYGVKD.

Concerning this clone: Other DNA variants within this sample encode the same CDR3. This chain joins TRBV29-1 and TRBJ1-2; D remains unclear. CDR1 is SQVTM and CDR2 is ANQGSEA in the germline V gene. The CDR3 is 11 residues long. Trimming pared 5 bases from V and 7 bases from J, leaving 11 bases between. The CDR3 nucleotides are TGCAGCGTTCTCTCAGGTGGTGGCTACACCTTC. It encodes CSVLSGGGYTF.

As DNA, the CDR3 is TGTGCCAGTAGTGAAAGGTGGGCCGGGGAGCTGTTTTTT. Its protein product is CASSERWAGELFF. The rearrangement uses TRBV19 and TRBJ2-2; D not resolved. Trimming pared 5 bases from V and 6 bases from J, leaving 10 bases between. The CDR3 extends over 13 amino acids. The germline CDR1 and CDR2 sequences are LNHDA and SQIVND (reference sequence).

DNA of the CDR3: TGTGCCTGGACCGAGGGAGGGAGATATCAGCCCCAGCATTTT. Its translation is CAWTEGGRYQPQHF. This chain connects TRBV30 to TRBJ1-5; D remains ambiguous. The V gene lost 4 bases and the J gene lost 5 bases, with 15 bases spanning the gap. The CDR3 runs to 14 residues. The V gene's germline CDR1 is GTSNPN and CDR2 SVGIG (reference sequence).

Only one count was recorded for this clone. The rearrangement joins TRBV5-1 to TRBJ1-2; D might be TRBD1 (6 bases). The germline V gene has CDR1 SGHRS and CDR2 YFSETQ. The CDR3 extends over 15 amino acids. Trimming stripped 3 bases from V and 7 bases from J, with 19 bases between. CDR3: CASSSHRGASAGYTF. CDR3 DNA: TGCGCCAGCAGCTCCCACCGGGGGGCAAGCGCTGGCTACACCTTC.

The rearrangement links TRBV27 to TRBJ2-4; 9 bases line up with TRBD1. CDR1 and CDR2 (germline): MNHEY, SMNVEV (reference sequence). J was trimmed by 8 bases and V by 6 bases; bases with no gene match: 8. This CDR3 comprises 14 residues. DNA for the CDR3: TGTGCCAGCAGCTCTCAAGGGACAGGGTACATTCAGTACTTC. Translated: CASSSQGTGYIQYF.

V gene TRBV7-2 combines with J gene TRBJ2-3, with TRBD2 matching 15 bases. Trimming cost V 10 bases and J 8 bases; bases outside gene matches: 7. CDR3 size: 14 residues. Germline lookup yields CDR1 SGHTA and CDR2 FQGNSA. The DNA for the CDR3 is TGTGCCACCAAGGGACTAGCGGGGGGAAGTACGCAGTATTTT. It is translated as CATKGLAGGSTQYF.

The CDR3 DNA follows: TGCGCCAGCAGCTTGGAGGTCCCATACGAGCAGTACTTC. Translating it yields CASSLEVPYEQYF. The genes are TRBV5-1 and TRBJ2-7; no firm D call. CDR1 is SGHRS and CDR2 is YFSETQ in the germline V gene. V was shortened by 0 bases and J by 4 bases, with 8 bases between the two germline ends. The CDR3 has 13 residues.

This rearrangement joins TRBV19 to TRBJ1-2; D gene ambiguous. This CDR3 spans 12 amino acids. The V and J ends lost 5 bases and 2 bases respectively, with 6 bases between them. CDR1 is LNHDA, CDR2 SQIVND, per germline (reference sequence). This chain's CDR3 is CASSYLNYGYTF. Here the CDR3 DNA reads TGTGCCAGTAGTTACCTAAACTATGGCTACACCTTC.

The gene calls are TRBV15 and TRBJ1-5, with D unresolved. Trimming removed 8 bases at V and 0 bases at J, with 14 bases between. This CDR3 region has 15 residues. Germline CDR1 reads LNHNV; CDR2 reads YYDKDF (reference sequence). The CDR3 sequence is CATSGEGYSNQPQHF. CDR3 in DNA: TGTGCCACCTCGGGAGAGGGTTATAGCAATCAGCCCCAGCATTTT.

The table lists this clone with a few counts. The rearrangement links TRBV19 to TRBJ2-3; 7 positions match TRBD2. The trim removed 3 bases at V and 6 bases at J, leaving 9 bases unmatched. Germline V gene lookup returns CDR1 LNHDA and CDR2 SQIVND (reference sequence). The CDR3 has 15 residues. The CDR3 DNA is TGTGCCAGTAGTATTACGTGGGTCGGGAGGGATACGCAGTATTTT. Translated: CASSITWVGRDTQYF.

The CDR3 DNA is TGTGCCAGCAGCCTAAGTCGGTCGGGAGTGCCCCGATCCTACAATGAGCAGTTCTTC. As protein: CASSLSRSGVPRSYNEQFF. V is TRBV11-2 and J is TRBJ2-1; D is perhaps TRBD2 (6 bases). The CDR3 extends over 19 amino acids. Germline V gene lookup returns CDR1 SGHAT and CDR2 FQNNGV. V was trimmed by 5 bases and J by 1 base, leaving 24 bases between them.

The chain combines TRBV14 with TRBJ1-1; D remains ambiguous. Trimming cost V 3 bases and J 3 bases, with 17 bases left between them. Germline V gene data show CDR1 as SGHDN and CDR2 as FVKESK. The CDR3 has 16 residues. The DNA for the CDR3 is TGTGCCAGCAGCCATTTATTCGAGTTGGAGTACACTGAAGCTTTCTTT. Translating gives CASSHLFELEYTEAFF.